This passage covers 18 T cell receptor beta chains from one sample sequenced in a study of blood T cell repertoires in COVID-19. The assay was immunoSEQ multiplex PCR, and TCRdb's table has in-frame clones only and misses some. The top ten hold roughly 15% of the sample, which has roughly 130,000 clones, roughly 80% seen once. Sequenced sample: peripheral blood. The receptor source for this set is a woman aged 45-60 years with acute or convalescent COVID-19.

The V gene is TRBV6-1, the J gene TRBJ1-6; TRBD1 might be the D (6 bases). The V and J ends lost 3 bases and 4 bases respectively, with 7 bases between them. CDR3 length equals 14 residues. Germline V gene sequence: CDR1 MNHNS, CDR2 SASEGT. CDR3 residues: CASSEGQYNSPLHF. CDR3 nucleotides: TGTGCCAGCAGTGAGGGACAATATAATTCACCCCTCCACTTT.

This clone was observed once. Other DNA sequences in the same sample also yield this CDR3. CDR3 nucleotide sequence: TGTGCCAGCAGTCTAGGTGGGAGGAACACTGAAGCTTTCTTT. Translating it yields CASSLGGRNTEAFF. This chain connects TRBV27 to TRBJ1-1; D remains unclear. Trimming removed 5 bases from V and 1 base from J, with 11 bases in between. The CDR3 loop spans 14 amino acids. CDR1 and CDR2 (germline): MNHEY, SMNVEV (reference sequence).

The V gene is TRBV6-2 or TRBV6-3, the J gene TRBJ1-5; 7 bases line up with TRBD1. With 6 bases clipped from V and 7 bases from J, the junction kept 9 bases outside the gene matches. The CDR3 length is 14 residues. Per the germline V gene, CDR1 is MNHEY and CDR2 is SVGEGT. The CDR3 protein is CASSDRQGWQPQHF. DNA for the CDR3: TGTGCCAGCAGCGATCGACAGGGTTGGCAGCCCCAGCATTTT.

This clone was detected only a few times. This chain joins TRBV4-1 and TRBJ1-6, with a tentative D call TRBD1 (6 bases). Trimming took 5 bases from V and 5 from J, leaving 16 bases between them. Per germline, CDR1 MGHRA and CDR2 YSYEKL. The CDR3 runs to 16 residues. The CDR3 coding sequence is TGCGCCAGCAGCTTGACAGGAACTCCCGATAATTCACCCCTCCACTTT. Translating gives CASSLTGTPDNSPLHF.

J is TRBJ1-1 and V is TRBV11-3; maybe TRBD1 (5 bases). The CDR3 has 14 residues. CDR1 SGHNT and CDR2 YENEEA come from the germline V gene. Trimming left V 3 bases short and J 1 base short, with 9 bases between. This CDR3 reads CASSLGGGNTEAFF. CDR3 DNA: TGTGCCAGCAGCTTGGGGGGAGGGAACACTGAAGCTTTCTTT.

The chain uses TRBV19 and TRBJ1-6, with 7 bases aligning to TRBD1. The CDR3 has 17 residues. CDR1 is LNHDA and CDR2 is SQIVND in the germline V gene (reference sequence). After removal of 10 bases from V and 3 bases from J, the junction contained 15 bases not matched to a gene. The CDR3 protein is CATRDRQLRGYNSPLHF. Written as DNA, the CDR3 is TGTGCCACCCGGGACAGACAGCTCCGGGGCTATAATTCACCCCTCCACTTT.

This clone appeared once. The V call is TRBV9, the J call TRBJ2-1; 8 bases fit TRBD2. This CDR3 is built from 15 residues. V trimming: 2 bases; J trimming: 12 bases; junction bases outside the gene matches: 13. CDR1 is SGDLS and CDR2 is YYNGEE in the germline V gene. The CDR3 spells CASSVSGVEGDRQFF. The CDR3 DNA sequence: TGTGCCAGCAGCGTTAGCGGGGTGGAGGGGGATCGGCAGTTCTTC. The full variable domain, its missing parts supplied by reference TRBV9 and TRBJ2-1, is DSGVTQTPKHLITATGQRVTLRCSPRSGDLSVYWYQQSLDQGLQFLIQYYNGEERAKGNILERFSAQQFPDLHSELNLSSLELGDSALYFCASSVSGVEGDRQFFGPGTRLTVL.

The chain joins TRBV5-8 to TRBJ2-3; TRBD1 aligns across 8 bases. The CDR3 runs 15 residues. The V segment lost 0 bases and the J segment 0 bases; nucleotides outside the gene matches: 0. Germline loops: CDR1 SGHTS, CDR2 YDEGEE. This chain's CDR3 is CASSLGQGSTDTQYF. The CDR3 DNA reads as TGTGCCAGCAGCTTGGGACAGGGGAGCACAGATACGCAGTATTTT.

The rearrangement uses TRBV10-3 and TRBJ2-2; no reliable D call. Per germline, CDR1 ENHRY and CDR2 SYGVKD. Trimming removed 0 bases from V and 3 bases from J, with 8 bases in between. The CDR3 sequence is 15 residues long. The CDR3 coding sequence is TGTGCCATCAGTGAGTCGCACAGAGACACCGGGGAGCTGTTTTTT. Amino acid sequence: CAISESHRDTGELFF.

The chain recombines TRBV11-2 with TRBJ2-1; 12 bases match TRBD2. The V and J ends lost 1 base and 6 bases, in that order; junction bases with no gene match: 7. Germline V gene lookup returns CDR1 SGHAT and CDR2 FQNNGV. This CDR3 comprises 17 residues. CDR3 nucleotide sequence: TGTGCCAGCAGCTTAGTCCTACTAGCGGGGGGCATCAATGAGCAGTTCTTC. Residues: CASSLVLLAGGINEQFF.

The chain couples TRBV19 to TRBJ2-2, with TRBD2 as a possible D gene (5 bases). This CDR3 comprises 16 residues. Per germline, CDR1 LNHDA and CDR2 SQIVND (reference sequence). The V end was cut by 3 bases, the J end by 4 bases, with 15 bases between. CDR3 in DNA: TGTGCCAGTAGTATCGGTCCCACCCGGGGCACCGGGGAGCTGTTTTTT. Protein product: CASSIGPTRGTGELFF.

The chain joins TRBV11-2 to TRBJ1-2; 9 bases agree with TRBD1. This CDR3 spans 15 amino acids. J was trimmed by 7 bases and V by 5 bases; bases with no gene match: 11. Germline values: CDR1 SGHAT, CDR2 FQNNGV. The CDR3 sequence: CASSPLTGGTGGYTF. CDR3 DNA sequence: TGTGCCAGCAGCCCCTTGACAGGGGGTACGGGTGGCTACACCTTC.

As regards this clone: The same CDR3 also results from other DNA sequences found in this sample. CDR3 nucleotide sequence: TGTGCCAGCAGCGTAGCGGGGGGGCAAGAGACCCAGTACTTC. This translates into CASSVAGGQETQYF. V is TRBV9 and J is TRBJ2-5, with TRBD2 identical over 8 bases. The trim removed 0 bases at V and 2 bases at J, leaving 0 bases unmatched. The CDR3 has 14 residues. CDR1 SGDLS and CDR2 YYNGEE come from the germline V gene. The full variable domain, rest sourced from reference TRBV9 and TRBJ2-5, is DSGVTQTPKHLITATGQRVTLRCSPRSGDLSVYWYQQSLDQGLQFLIQYYNGEERAKGNILERFSAQQFPDLHSELNLSSLELGDSALYFCASSVAGGQETQYFGPGTRLLVL.

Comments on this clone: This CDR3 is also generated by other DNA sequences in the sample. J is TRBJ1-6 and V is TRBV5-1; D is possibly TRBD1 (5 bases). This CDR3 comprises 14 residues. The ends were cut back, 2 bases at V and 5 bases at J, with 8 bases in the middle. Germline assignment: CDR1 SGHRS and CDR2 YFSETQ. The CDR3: CASSLGQDNSPLHF. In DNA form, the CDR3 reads TGCGCCAGCAGCTTAGGACAAGATAATTCACCCCTCCACTTT.

CDR3 bases: TGTGCCATCTCCGCGACAGGGACGTTTGTTCAGCCCCAGCATTTT. This gives the protein CAISATGTFVQPQHF. This chain joins TRBV28 and TRBJ1-5; 7 nucleotides agree with TRBD1. Per germline, CDR1 MDHEN and CDR2 SYDVKM. This CDR3 is built from 15 residues. V was clipped by 10 bases and J by 6 bases; unmatched bases: 15.

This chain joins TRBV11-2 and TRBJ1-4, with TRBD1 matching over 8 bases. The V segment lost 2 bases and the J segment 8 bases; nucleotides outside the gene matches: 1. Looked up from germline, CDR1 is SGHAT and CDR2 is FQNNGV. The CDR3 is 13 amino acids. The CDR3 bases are TGTGCCAGCAGCTTACGGGACAGGGAAAAACTGTTTTTT. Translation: CASSLRDREKLFF.

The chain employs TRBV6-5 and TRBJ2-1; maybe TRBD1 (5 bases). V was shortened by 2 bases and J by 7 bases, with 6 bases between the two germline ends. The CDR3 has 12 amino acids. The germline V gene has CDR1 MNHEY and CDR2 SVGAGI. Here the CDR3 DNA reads TGTGCCAGCAGTTACAAGGGGAATGAGCAGTTCTTC. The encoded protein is CASSYKGNEQFF.

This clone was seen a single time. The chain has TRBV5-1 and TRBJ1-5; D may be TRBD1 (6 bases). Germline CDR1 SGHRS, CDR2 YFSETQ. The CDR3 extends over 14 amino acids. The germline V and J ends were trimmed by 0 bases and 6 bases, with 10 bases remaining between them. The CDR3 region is CASSLGTASQPQHF. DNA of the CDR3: TGCGCCAGCAGCTTGGGGACAGCCAGTCAGCCCCAGCATTTT.